The 12 T cell receptor beta chains below were found in one sample sequenced in a study of blood T cells in healthy people across ages. For the second PCR, which ran for roughly 6 to 11 cycles, a sample-barcoded 5' primer and a J-beta primer mix were used. TCRdb reprocessed the 5' RACE reads via MiXCR and lists one record per CDR3 protein. The sample carries around 2 million distinct CDR3 sequences, about two fifths recorded once. Specimen: blood. The receptors derive from a human donor in good health.

As to this clonotype: A junction end diverges from the germline sequence, so it may reflect a read error. The chain combines TRBV5-1 with TRBJ2-3; D perhaps matches TRBD2 (6 bases). Germline lookup yields CDR1 SGHRS and CDR2 YFSETQ. The CDR3 is made up of 15 amino acids. The CDR3 region is CAGSNAGYSTDTQYF. CDR3 coding DNA: TGCGCCGGCAGCAATGCGGGGTATAGCACAGATACGCAGTATTTT.

This clonotype was counted between two and nine times. This sequence joins TRBV19 and TRBJ2-4; tentatively, D is TRBD1 (6 bases). CDR1 is LNHDA and CDR2 is SQIVND in the germline V gene (reference sequence). V was trimmed by 5 bases and J by 7 bases, leaving 12 bases between them. The CDR3 loop spans 13 amino acids. The DNA for the CDR3 is TGTGCCAGTAGTTCAGACAGGTCTAACATTCAGTACTTC. Its protein product is CASSSDRSNIQYF.

This clonotype was recorded a few times. The chain joins TRBV29-1 to TRBJ1-4, with no clear D. V was pared by 5 bases and J by 6 bases, with 10 bases between. The CDR3 extends over 12 amino acids. Germline V CDR1 and CDR2: SQVTM, ANQGSEA. The CDR3 DNA reads as TGCAGCGTTAGAGTTGTCGATGAAAAACTGTTTTTT. This codes for CSVRVVDEKLFF.

With regard to this clonotype: A read error may produce the germline difference seen at one junction end. J is TRBJ2-6 and V is TRBV30; tentatively, D is TRBD1 (5 bases). In germline, CDR1 is GTSNPN, CDR2 SVGIG (reference sequence). CDR3 size: 15 residues. The CDR3: CAWSVGRSGANVPTF. The CDR3 DNA is TGTGCCTGGAGTGTAGGCCGCTCTGGGGCCAACGTCCCGACTTTC.

This clonotype was detected only a few times. The rearrangement joins TRBV4-1 to TRBJ1-2, with D possibly being TRBD1 (5 bases). The CDR3 is made up of 18 amino acids. CDR1 MGHRA and CDR2 YSYEKL come from the germline V gene. The germline V and J ends were trimmed by 0 bases and 4 bases, with 21 bases remaining between them. The CDR3 DNA sequence: TGCGCCAGCAGCCAAGACGGGGGGTTGAGTAATGGGGGCTATGGCTACACCTTC. It codes for CASSQDGGLSNGGYGYTF.

The chain uses TRBV9 and TRBJ2-7, with TRBD2 identical over 10 bases. The better agreement between TRBJ2-5 and the DNA end casts doubt on the J call. Germline CDR1 reads SGDLS; CDR2 reads YYNGEE. This CDR3 comprises 14 residues. In DNA, the CDR3 is TGTGCCAGCAGCGTACTAGCGGGGGTAGAGACCCAGTACTTC. It is translated as CASSVLAGVETQYF.

This clonotype was counted a single time. The chain joins TRBV20-1 to TRBJ2-5; 9 bases match TRBD1. CDR1 is DFQATT, CDR2 SNEGSKA, per germline (reference sequence). After removal of 3 bases from V and 6 bases from J, the junction contained 8 bases not matched to a gene. The CDR3 sequence is 14 residues long. DNA of the CDR3: TGCAGTGCTAGTCGACGACAGGGGGATAAGACCCAGTACTTC. Translating gives CSASRRQGDKTQYF.

CDR3 protein: CASSLGQDLYGYTF. The CDR3 nucleotides read TGCGCCAGCAGCCTGGGACAGGATCTCTATGGCTACACCTTC. The chain combines TRBV5-1 with TRBJ1-2; the match to TRBD1 covers 8 bases. The germline V gene has CDR1 SGHRS and CDR2 YFSETQ. The length of the CDR3 is 14 residues. Trimming at V came to 4 bases and at J to 4 bases, leaving 6 bases not matched to a gene.

The gene calls are TRBV5-1 and TRBJ1-4; TRBD1 agrees at 9 bases. Germline trimming cut 4 bases from V and 7 bases from J; bases unmatched to any gene: 5. Germline V gene data show CDR1 as SGHRS and CDR2 as YFSETQ. The CDR3 loop spans 14 amino acids. DNA for the CDR3: TGCGCCAGCAGCGGCGGACAGGGGAGTGAAAAACTGTTTTTT. Protein product: CASSGGQGSEKLFF.

Only a few counts were recorded for this clonotype. The DNA for the CDR3 is TGCAGCGTTGAGCTAAGGGACAGGCTCTACGAGCAGTACTTC. Protein: CSVELRDRLYEQYF. This rearrangement joins TRBV29-1 to TRBJ2-7; 8 bases map to TRBD1. The CDR3 has 14 residues. V dropped 3 bases and J dropped 3; count of bases not matched to a gene: 7. From germline, CDR1 is SQVTM and CDR2 ANQGSEA.

This chain connects TRBV9 to TRBJ1-2; 8 positions match TRBD1. Unmatched junction bases numbered 1, after V lost 3 bases and J lost 3 bases. The CDR3 extends over 13 amino acids. The germline V gene encodes CDR1 SGDLS and CDR2 YYNGEE. CDR3 region: CASSGTGHYGYTF. CDR3 coding DNA: TGTGCCAGCAGCGGGACAGGGCACTATGGCTACACCTTC. The variable domain in full, completed from reference TRBV9 and TRBJ1-2, reads DSGVTQTPKHLITATGQRVTLRCSPRSGDLSVYWYQQSLDQGLQFLIQYYNGEERAKGNILERFSAQQFPDLHSELNLSSLELGDSALYFCASSGTGHYGYTFGSGTRLTVV.

This chain links TRBV6-5 with TRBJ2-2; 9 nucleotides line up with TRBD2. V gave up 2 bases and J gave up 6 bases; unmatched junction bases: 1. Germline CDR1 reads MNHEY; CDR2 reads SVGAGI. The CDR3 is 14 amino acids. The CDR3 loop reads CASSYSGGPGELFF. The DNA of the CDR3 is TGTGCCAGCAGTTACAGCGGGGGGCCCGGGGAGCTGTTTTTT.